This T cell receptor (beta chain) appears in the sequencing data of a study of blood T cell repertoires in COVID-19. Across the whole study: Donors in the United States, Italy and Spain gave samples during acute or convalescent COVID-19. T cells, B-cell-depleted T cells, or PBMCs supplied cDNA or gDNA.

Trimming stripped 0 bases from V and 6 bases from J, with 14 bases between. Germline V gene data show CDR1 as SQVTM and CDR2 as ANQGSEA. The CDR3 has 14 residues. This clone occurred once. Generated by immunoSEQ multiplex PCR, the TCRdb table keeps only in-frame clones and is missing some. The sample carries 150,000 to 200,000 clones, 70% to 90% recorded once. This chain joins TRBV29-1 and TRBJ1-1; D gene unclear. This clonotype was obtained from a man aged 35-49 years with active or convalescent COVID-19. The sample taken for sequencing was peripheral blood. CDR3 amino acids: CSVEDLTLGAEAFF. For the CDR3, the DNA is TGCAGCGTTGAAGATCTGACTCTAGGCGCTGAAGCTTTCTTT.